Detailed here is one T cell receptor beta chain. How the authors handled the data: Reference gene primers were amplified, and this amplification served to estimate nucleated cell counts. TCRdb's table, derived via immunoSEQ multiplex PCR, lists solely in-frame clones and lacks some. That table furnishes V, J and clone size, whereas the DNA furnished D and trimming. The table has approximately 220,000 clones, roughly 80% seen once. Germline V gene data show CDR1 as SGDLS and CDR2 as YYNGEE. The CDR3 runs 15 residues. Trimming cost V 0 bases and J 3 bases; bases outside gene matches: 5. This entry belongs to a study of blood T cell repertoires in COVID-19. Study-wide context: From T cells, B-cell-depleted T cells, or PBMCs came the material, which was cDNA or gDNA.

Specimen: peripheral blood. This clonotype originated in a woman of 80 years or more with acute or convalescent COVID-19. This chain joins TRBV9 and TRBJ1-2; TRBD1 matches 7 bases. CDR3 coding DNA: TGTGCCAGCAGCGTAGCCCGTACAGGGGACTATGGCTACACCTTC. Its translation is CASSVARTGDYGYTF.